These T cell receptor beta chains were read from a single sample in a study of T cells in Graves' hyperthyroidism and ophthalmopathy. TCRdb processed the multiplex PCR reads anew with MiXCR; each CDR3 protein has one entry. The data show 300,000 or so distinct CDR3 sequences, with over 20% seen just once and 50% held by the top ten. The sample consisted of blood. Receptor source: a woman aged 45 to 65 with Graves' hyperthyroidism. The CDR3 runs from the conserved cysteine through the conserved F or W. Each record gives: clone size, D gene, V gene, J gene, CDR3 DNA, CDR3 protein. D genes are given only for firm matches. Where a row states a size, it is once, few, many or the class of an expanded clone; other rows omit it.

clone size: -; D gene: -; V gene: TRBV6-2/TRBV6-3; J gene: TRBJ1-1; CDR3 DNA: TGTGCCAGCAGCTCTCCTTACGGAAACACTGAAGCTTTCTTT; CDR3 protein: CASSSPYGNTEAFF
clone size: -; D gene: TRBD1; V gene: TRBV27; J gene: TRBJ1-2; CDR3 DNA: TGTGCCAGCAGTTTAGTACAGGGGGCAGGCTACACCTTC; CDR3 protein: CASSLVQGAGYTF
clone size: -; D gene: -; V gene: TRBV20-1; J gene: TRBJ2-3; CDR3 DNA: TGCGGTGCTCTGACACGGAGGCTGGGTACGCAGTATTTT; CDR3 protein: CGALTRRLGTQYF
clone size: -; D gene: TRBD1; V gene: TRBV11-2; J gene: TRBJ2-4; CDR3 DNA: TGTGCCAGCAGCTTACCAGTAACAGGGGCAAAAAACATTCAGTACTTC; CDR3 protein: CASSLPVTGAKNIQYF
clone size: many; D gene: -; V gene: TRBV12-3/TRBV12-4; J gene: TRBJ1-6; CDR3 DNA: TGTGCCAGCAGTCCAAAACAGGGCAGGGGATCACCCCTCCACTTT; CDR3 protein: CASSPKQGRGSPLHF
clone size: few; D gene: -; V gene: TRBV7-2; J gene: TRBJ2-7; CDR3 DNA: TGTGCCAGCAGCTTAGGCTGGCCGCGGGACTTCCATTACGAGCAGTACTTC; CDR3 protein: CASSLGWPRDFHYEQYF
clone size: -; D gene: -; V gene: TRBV7-9; J gene: TRBJ1-3; CDR3 DNA: TGTGCCAGCGGCTGGGCAGCCAGCTCTGGAAACACCATATATTTT; CDR3 protein: CASGWAASSGNTIYF
clone size: -; D gene: -; V gene: TRBV10-3; J gene: TRBJ2-5; CDR3 DNA: TGTGCCACCGGAGGGGAGACCCAGTACTTC; CDR3 protein: CATGGETQYF
clone size: few; D gene: -; V gene: TRBV5-6; J gene: TRBJ2-7; CDR3 DNA: TGTGCCAGCAGCTTTCGCAGGCTCTTCTACGAGCAGTACTTC; CDR3 protein: CASSFRRLFYEQYF
clone size: many; D gene: -; V gene: TRBV2; J gene: TRBJ2-1; CDR3 DNA: TGTGCCAGCACCGGACGCGCGTATGAGCAGTTCTTC; CDR3 protein: CASTGRAYEQFF
clone size: many; D gene: TRBD2; V gene: TRBV29-1; J gene: TRBJ2-3; CDR3 DNA: TGCAGCGCCGGTGGCGGGGGGACAGATACGCAGTATTTT; CDR3 protein: CSAGGGGTDTQYF
clone size: many; D gene: TRBD2; V gene: TRBV7-3; J gene: TRBJ2-3; CDR3 DNA: TGTGCCAGCAGCTTAGCGGGAGGTGGTTCAGATACGCAGTATTTT; CDR3 protein: CASSLAGGGSDTQYF
clone size: -; D gene: -; V gene: TRBV7-2; J gene: TRBJ1-1; CDR3 DNA: TGTGCCAGCAGCTTACAGGGAGTAGACACTGAAGCTTTCTTT; CDR3 protein: CASSLQGVDTEAFF
clone size: many; D gene: TRBD2; V gene: TRBV12-3/TRBV12-4; J gene: TRBJ2-5; CDR3 DNA: TGTGCCAGCAGTTTAGCACTCGGACTAGCGTCACATCTGGGGGAGACCCAGTACTTC; CDR3 protein: CASSLALGLASHLGETQYF
clone size: many; D gene: -; V gene: TRBV18; J gene: TRBJ2-3; CDR3 DNA: TGTGCCAGCTCACCACGGTCGAAACACAGCACAGATACGCAGTATTTT; CDR3 protein: CASSPRSKHSTDTQYF
clone size: few; D gene: -; V gene: TRBV5-1; J gene: TRBJ2-2; CDR3 DNA: TGCGCCAGCAGCTTGGGGAGGTCAACTACCGGGGAGCTGTTTTTT; CDR3 protein: CASSLGRSTTGELFF
clone size: many; D gene: TRBD2; V gene: TRBV7-2; J gene: TRBJ2-7; CDR3 DNA: TGTGCCAGCTCCTTAAACACCAGACTAGCTTCTGTAGAGCAGTACTTC; CDR3 protein: CASSLNTRLASVEQYF
clone size: many; D gene: -; V gene: TRBV5-6; J gene: TRBJ1-2; CDR3 DNA: TGTGCCAGCAGCTTCTGGGGGGCTGAAAGCTATGGCTACACCTTC; CDR3 protein: CASSFWGAESYGYTF
clone size: -; D gene: -; V gene: TRBV3-1; J gene: TRBJ2-7; CDR3 DNA: TGTGCCAGCAAAAACAGGGCCGGGGAGCAGTACTTC; CDR3 protein: CASKNRAGEQYF
clone size: few; D gene: -; V gene: TRBV20-1; J gene: TRBJ2-1; CDR3 DNA: TGCAGTGCTACCGGGGGGCCTTACAATGAGCAGTTCTTC; CDR3 protein: CSATGGPYNEQFF
clone size: many; D gene: TRBD1; V gene: TRBV12-3/TRBV12-4; J gene: TRBJ1-5; CDR3 DNA: TGTGCCAGCACCACTTATTTGGGGGGACAGAGCAATCAGCCCCAGCATTTT; CDR3 protein: CASTTYLGGQSNQPQHF
clone size: -; D gene: -; V gene: TRBV20-1; J gene: TRBJ2-1; CDR3 DNA: TGCAGTGCTAGAGATAGGGAAGGGGAGATACCCTACAATGAGCAGTTCTTC; CDR3 protein: CSARDREGEIPYNEQFF
clone size: -; D gene: -; V gene: TRBV27; J gene: TRBJ1-3; CDR3 DNA: TGTACCAGCAGTTTTCGAACAGGAGCTGGAAACACCATATATTTT; CDR3 protein: CTSSFRTGAGNTIYF
clone size: few; D gene: -; V gene: TRBV3-1; J gene: TRBJ2-7; CDR3 DNA: TGTGCCAGCAGCCAAGAACCCAAAGGGTCCTACGAGCAGTACTTC; CDR3 protein: CASSQEPKGSYEQYF
clone size: many; D gene: -; V gene: TRBV3-1; J gene: TRBJ2-7; CDR3 DNA: TGTGCCAGCAGTCGTGGGACCCAGGAGCAGTACTTC; CDR3 protein: CASSRGTQEQYF
clone size: few; D gene: TRBD2; V gene: TRBV11-2; J gene: TRBJ2-7; CDR3 DNA: TGTGCCAGCAGCTCACCCCGGGAGGGTAGGTGGCAGTACTTC; CDR3 protein: CASSSPREGRWQYF
clone size: many; D gene: TRBD2; V gene: TRBV20-1; J gene: TRBJ2-5; CDR3 DNA: TGCAGTGCTGGAACTAGCGGGGGTAAAGAGACCCAGTACTTC; CDR3 protein: CSAGTSGGKETQYF
clone size: -; D gene: TRBD1; V gene: TRBV11-3; J gene: TRBJ2-3; CDR3 DNA: TGTGCCAGCAGCTTAACAGGACAGGGGGGGAGCACAGATACGCAGTATTTT; CDR3 protein: CASSLTGQGGSTDTQYF
clone size: few; D gene: -; V gene: TRBV6-1; J gene: TRBJ2-5; CDR3 DNA: TGTGCCAGCTCCGGGACACTAGGGGAGACCCAGTACTTC; CDR3 protein: CASSGTLGETQYF
clone size: few; D gene: -; V gene: TRBV19; J gene: TRBJ1-6; CDR3 DNA: TGTGCCAGTAGTATAGATCCCACGGACAGTAATTCACCCCTCCACTTT; CDR3 protein: CASSIDPTDSNSPLHF
clone size: many; D gene: TRBD2; V gene: TRBV18; J gene: TRBJ2-7; CDR3 DNA: TGTGCCAGCTCACCCGCGACTAGCGGATCCTACGAGCAGTACTTC; CDR3 protein: CASSPATSGSYEQYF
clone size: few; D gene: TRBD1; V gene: TRBV3-1; J gene: TRBJ2-2; CDR3 DNA: TGTGCCAGCAGCCATTGGGACAGGAACACCGGGGAGCTGTTTTTT; CDR3 protein: CASSHWDRNTGELFF
clone size: few; D gene: TRBD2; V gene: TRBV20-1; J gene: TRBJ2-5; CDR3 DNA: TGCAGTGCTAGACGCCCCGGGACTAGCAGAGAGACCCAGTACTTC; CDR3 protein: CSARRPGTSRETQYF
clone size: many; D gene: -; V gene: TRBV3-1; J gene: TRBJ2-1; CDR3 DNA: TGTGCCAGCAGCCAAGATCTGTCTAACTCCTACAATGAGCAGTTCTTC; CDR3 protein: CASSQDLSNSYNEQFF
clone size: many; D gene: -; V gene: TRBV7-9; J gene: TRBJ2-1; CDR3 DNA: TGTGCCAGCAGCTTCTCTGATGAGCAGTTCTTC; CDR3 protein: CASSFSDEQFF
clone size: many; D gene: -; V gene: TRBV6-1; J gene: TRBJ2-6; CDR3 DNA: TGTGCCAGCACCTCCCCCCGAACTGGGGCCAACGTCCTGACTTTC; CDR3 protein: CASTSPRTGANVLTF
clone size: many; D gene: -; V gene: TRBV4-1; J gene: TRBJ2-7; CDR3 DNA: TGCGCCAGCAGCCAAGAACAGGCAGACTTCGAGCAGTACTTC; CDR3 protein: CASSQEQADFEQYF
clone size: -; D gene: -; V gene: TRBV7-2; J gene: TRBJ1-5; CDR3 DNA: TGTGCCAGCAGCGTAGGACAGCTGAGCAATCAGCCCCAGCATTTT; CDR3 protein: CASSVGQLSNQPQHF
clone size: many; D gene: -; V gene: TRBV2; J gene: TRBJ2-2; CDR3 DNA: TGTGCCACCCCACTTGAGGGGGAGGTTACCGGGGAGCTGTTTTTT; CDR3 protein: CATPLEGEVTGELFF
clone size: many; D gene: -; V gene: TRBV6-1; J gene: TRBJ1-5; CDR3 DNA: TGTGCCAGCAGGCTCTCCAGGGGTAGCAATCAGCCCCAGCATTTT; CDR3 protein: CASRLSRGSNQPQHF
clone size: many; D gene: TRBD2; V gene: TRBV7-9; J gene: TRBJ2-5; CDR3 DNA: TGTGCCAGCAGCTTATTAGCGGGAGATAGAGAGACCCAGTACTTC; CDR3 protein: CASSLLAGDRETQYF
clone size: -; D gene: -; V gene: TRBV2; J gene: TRBJ2-7; CDR3 DNA: TGTGCCAGCAGTCTTCTCAACGGCCCCTACGAGCAGTACTTC; CDR3 protein: CASSLLNGPYEQYF
clone size: few; D gene: TRBD1; V gene: TRBV7-2; J gene: TRBJ1-1; CDR3 DNA: TGTGCCAGCAGCATCGGGACAGGGCTTTACACTGAAGCTTTCTTT; CDR3 protein: CASSIGTGLYTEAFF
clone size: -; D gene: -; V gene: TRBV20-1; J gene: TRBJ2-3; CDR3 DNA: TGCAGTGAGGGGGGGGCCCGCACAGATACGCAGTATTTT; CDR3 protein: CSEGGARTDTQYF
clone size: many; D gene: -; V gene: TRBV7-3; J gene: TRBJ1-3; CDR3 DNA: TGTGCCAGCAGCTTATTCCAGGGTCGCGGAAACACCATATATTTT; CDR3 protein: CASSLFQGRGNTIYF
clone size: -; D gene: -; V gene: TRBV5-1; J gene: TRBJ1-5; CDR3 DNA: TGCGCCAGCAGCTTGGGGGGGGATAGCAATCGGCCCCAGCATTTT; CDR3 protein: CASSLGGDSNRPQHF
clone size: -; D gene: -; V gene: TRBV12-3/TRBV12-4; J gene: TRBJ1-6; CDR3 DNA: TGTGCCAGCAGTTTAAATGGTTCACCCCTCCACTTT; CDR3 protein: CASSLNGSPLHF